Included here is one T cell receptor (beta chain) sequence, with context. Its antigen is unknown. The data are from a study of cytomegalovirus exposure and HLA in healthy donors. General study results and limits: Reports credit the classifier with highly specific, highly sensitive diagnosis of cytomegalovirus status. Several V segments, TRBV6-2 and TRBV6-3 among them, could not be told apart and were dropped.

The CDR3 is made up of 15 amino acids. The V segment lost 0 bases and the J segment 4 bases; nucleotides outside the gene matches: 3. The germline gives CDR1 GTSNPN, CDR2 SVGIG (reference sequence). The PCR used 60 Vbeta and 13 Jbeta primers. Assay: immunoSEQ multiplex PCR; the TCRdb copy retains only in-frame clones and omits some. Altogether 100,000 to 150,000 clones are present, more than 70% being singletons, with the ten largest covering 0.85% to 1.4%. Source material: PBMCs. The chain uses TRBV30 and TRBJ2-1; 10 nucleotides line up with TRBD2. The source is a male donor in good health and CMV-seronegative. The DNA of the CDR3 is TGTGCCTGGAGTGTGGGGACTAGCGCTTACAATGAGCAGTTCTTC. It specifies CAWSVGTSAYNEQFF.